Each of the 24 T cell receptor beta chains below was sequenced from the same sample in a study of vaccination effects on CD4 cells after COVID-19. Viral peptide pool expansion of antigen-specific CD4+ T cells preceded sequencing in the ViraFEST assay. Following 10 days of culture, CD4+ T cells were isolated. Vaccine recipients lacked prior SARS-CoV-2 infection and had negative nucleocapsid antibodies. The assay was immunoSEQ multiplex PCR, and TCRdb's table has in-frame clones only and misses some. The data show 55,000 to 75,000 clones, more than 70% seen once. Their specific antigens are unknown. The sequences come from CD4+ T cells from PBMCs cultured with HCoV-NL63 spike peptides, collected before COVID-19 vaccination. These receptors came from a human donor who received a COVID-19 vaccine.

The chain recombines TRBV10-2 with TRBJ1-5, with a possible D match to TRBD1 (5 bases). This CDR3 is 16 amino acids long. V lost 1 base, J lost 7 bases, and 17 bases lay in between. The germline CDR1 and CDR2 sequences are WSHSY and SAAADI. Here the CDR3 DNA reads TGCGCCAGCAGTGAGTTGGGGACTGCTTGGTACCAGCCCCAGCATTTT. Translation: CASSELGTAWYQPQHF.

The rearrangement joins TRBV10-2 to TRBJ1-4; D perhaps matches TRBD1 (5 bases). Trimming stripped 6 bases from V and 0 bases from J, with 11 bases between. This CDR3 region has 15 residues. Germline CDR1 WSHSY, CDR2 SAAADI. As DNA, the CDR3 is TGCGCCAGCAGGCCTTCGGGGGCAACTAATGAAAAACTGTTTTTT. Translation gives CASRPSGATNEKLFF.

This clone appeared once. The J gene is TRBJ2-2, the V gene TRBV18; unclear D gene. Germline V gene sequence: CDR1 KGHSH, CDR2 LQKENI. The CDR3 sequence is 14 residues long. Between the trimmed V and J ends, which lost 3 bases and 1 base, there was a span of 6 bases. CDR3 residues: CASSPDMNTGELFF. The CDR3 coding sequence is TGTGCCAGCTCACCCGATATGAACACCGGGGAGCTGTTTTTT.

The gene calls are TRBV5-6 and TRBJ1-4; D is perhaps TRBD1 (5 bases). Germline assignment: CDR1 SGHDT and CDR2 YYEEEE. V was cut by 6 bases and J by 7 bases, with 19 bases left in between. This CDR3 comprises 15 residues. CDR3 DNA: TGTGCCAGCATCCAACGGACGCGGGGGGGTGAAAAACTGTTTTTT. As protein: CASIQRTRGGEKLFF.

This chain links TRBV30 with TRBJ1-5, with a weak D call TRBD1 (6 bases). V shed 3 bases and J shed 9 bases, with 21 bases lying between them. The CDR3 is 15 amino acids. Germline V CDR1 and CDR2: GTSNPN, SVGIG (reference sequence). Here the CDR3 DNA reads TGTGCCTGGAGCTTGGAGGACAGTGTCTTTCCGCCCCAGCATTTT. The encoded protein is CAWSLEDSVFPPQHF.

The chain is built from TRBV3-1 (or the pseudogene TRBV3-2) and TRBJ1-2, with 7 bases identical to TRBD1. Trimming at V came to 2 bases and at J to 2 bases, leaving 5 bases not matched to a gene. The CDR3 has 15 residues. Germline V lookup: CDR1 LGHDT, CDR2 YNNKEL (reference sequence). CDR3 sequence reads: CASSQPSQGNYGYTF. Written as DNA, the CDR3 is TGTGCCAGCAGCCAACCATCACAGGGGAACTATGGCTACACCTTC.

The V and J genes are TRBV3-1 (or the pseudogene TRBV3-2) and TRBJ1-2; TRBD1 matches at 8 bases. Germline V gene lookup returns CDR1 LGHDT and CDR2 YNNKEL (reference sequence). There are 16 residues in the CDR3. With V trimmed by 3 bases and J by 0 bases, 6 bases remained unmatched. The CDR3 loop reads CASSQWGQATNYGYTF. The CDR3 DNA reads TGTGCCAGCAGCCAGTGGGGACAGGCAACTAACTATGGCTACACCTTC.

In its sample, this clone was seen once. V and J are TRBV18 and TRBJ2-2; TRBD2 might be the D (5 bases). The germline V gene encodes CDR1 KGHSH and CDR2 LQKENI. V lost 3 bases, J lost 2 bases, and 7 bases lay in between. The CDR3 covers 14 residues. The CDR3 loop reads CASSPTGNTGELFF. The DNA of the CDR3 is TGTGCCAGCTCACCGACGGGAAACACCGGGGAGCTGTTTTTT.

This clone was observed a handful of times. The chain couples TRBV30 to TRBJ1-5, with 7 bases identical to TRBD1. Germline lookup yields CDR1 GTSNPN and CDR2 SVGIG (reference sequence). This CDR3 comprises 16 residues. J was trimmed by 2 bases and V by 2 bases; bases with no gene match: 9. The CDR3 region is CAWSPPTDRGNQPQHF. CDR3 nucleotide sequence: TGTGCCTGGAGTCCGCCGACCGACAGGGGCAATCAGCCCCAGCATTTT.

The J gene is TRBJ1-2, the V gene TRBV27; no clear D gene. Deletions cut 4 bases from V and 4 bases from J, with 10 bases between. The CDR3 runs to 13 residues. Germline V gene lookup returns CDR1 MNHEY and CDR2 SMNVEV (reference sequence). The CDR3 nucleotides read TGTGCCAGCAGTTCCAGGTTGAGCTATGGCTACACCTTC. Translated: CASSSRLSYGYTF.

The V call is TRBV4-1, the J call TRBJ1-3, with a possible D match to TRBD1 (5 bases). This CDR3 contains 14 residues. Between the trimmed V and J ends, which lost 2 bases and 4 bases, there was a span of 9 bases. Germline CDR1 MGHRA, CDR2 YSYEKL. CDR3 DNA: TGCGCCAGCAGCCAACAGGGTTCCGGAAACACCATATATTTT. This encodes CASSQQGSGNTIYF.

This clone was seen only a few times. The genes are TRBV14 and TRBJ2-3; the D gene is possibly TRBD1 (5 bases). Germline-derived CDR1 and CDR2 are SGHDN and FVKESK. CDR3 length: 15 amino acids. V was cut by 0 bases and J by 3 bases, with 10 bases left in between. CDR3 loop: CASSQDFRVTDTQYF. In nucleotides, the CDR3 is TGTGCCAGCAGCCAAGATTTCAGGGTTACAGATACGCAGTATTTT.

The chain is built from TRBV30 and TRBJ1-5; D is ambiguous. Looked up from germline, CDR1 is GTSNPN and CDR2 is SVGIG (reference sequence). The CDR3 has 13 residues. V lost 6 bases and J lost 0, with 9 bases in between. Here the CDR3 reads CACSWSSNQPQHF. In nucleotides, the CDR3 is TGTGCCTGCTCGTGGAGTAGCAATCAGCCCCAGCATTTT.

The CDR3 DNA sequence: TGTGCCTGGAGGACCGGGTCCCCGGGGACCCAGTACTTC. Protein product: CAWRTGSPGTQYF. The rearrangement uses TRBV30 and TRBJ2-5; no clear D gene. Germline-derived CDR1 and CDR2 are GTSNPN and SVGIG (reference sequence). The CDR3 sequence is 13 residues long. V shed 3 bases and J shed 7 bases, with 15 bases lying between them.

The gene calls are TRBV19 and TRBJ1-1; weak D call: TRBD1 (5 bases). The V gene's germline CDR1 is LNHDA and CDR2 SQIVND (reference sequence). Trimming stripped 0 bases from V and 3 bases from J, with 11 bases between. The CDR3 runs to 15 residues. As DNA, the CDR3 is TGTGCCAGTAGTATAGACAGGGCACCTCACACTGAAGCTTTCTTT. This gives the protein CASSIDRAPHTEAFF.

The V call is TRBV18, the J call TRBJ1-4; D gene ambiguous. V was clipped by 3 bases and J by 4 bases, with 9 bases between them. Germline loops: CDR1 KGHSH, CDR2 LQKENI. The CDR3 sequence is 14 residues long. The CDR3 coding sequence is TGTGCCAGCTCACCTAACTACGGTAATGAAAAACTGTTTTTT. This sequence encodes CASSPNYGNEKLFF.

This chain uses TRBV3-1 (or the pseudogene TRBV3-2) with TRBJ2-3; 15 bases map to TRBD2. The CDR3 covers 18 residues. J gave up 3 bases and V 5 bases, and 9 bases lay outside the gene matches. The V gene's germline CDR1 is LGHDT and CDR2 YNNKEL (reference sequence). CDR3 residues: CASSREGLAGGGTDTQYF. CDR3 DNA sequence: TGTGCCAGCAGCAGGGAGGGACTAGCGGGGGGAGGGACAGATACGCAGTATTTT.

The chain joins TRBV19 to TRBJ2-3, with D possibly TRBD1 on 8 matching bases. The CDR3 totals 15 residues. V lost 7 bases and J lost 1, with 15 bases in between. Germline V gene sequence: CDR1 LNHDA, CDR2 SQIVND (reference sequence). CDR3: CASTPQGGGTDTQYF. The CDR3 nucleotides are TGTGCCAGTACTCCACAGGGGGGGGGCACAGATACGCAGTATTTT.

The V gene is TRBV6-1, the J gene TRBJ1-1, with 10 bases lining up with TRBD1. Germline values: CDR1 MNHNS, CDR2 SASEGT. CDR3 size: 18 residues. After removal of 4 bases from V and 7 bases from J, the junction contained 18 bases not matched to a gene. The CDR3 nucleotides are TGTGCCAGCAGTGCGTATGTCCGGGACAGGGGATTGGCTCTTGAAGCTTTCTTT. Encoded protein: CASSAYVRDRGLALEAFF.

This clone was observed a few times. CDR3 nucleotides: TGTGCCACCCTGGGGACACTGAACACTGAAGCTTTCTTT. Its protein product is CATLGTLNTEAFF. The chain recombines TRBV6-5 with TRBJ1-1, with D maybe TRBD1 (6 bases). The CDR3 is made up of 13 amino acids. CDR1 MNHEY and CDR2 SVGAGI come from the germline V gene. V was pared by 10 bases and J by 0 bases, with 12 bases between.

This sequence joins TRBV4-3 and TRBJ2-5; tentative D call: TRBD1 (6 bases). With 2 bases removed from V and 0 bases from J, the gap between germline ends came to 10 bases. The CDR3 sequence is 15 residues long. Germline CDR1 is LGHNA and CDR2 is YSLEER. The CDR3 DNA reads as TGCGCCAGCAGCCAAATTACAGGGAACCAAGAGACCCAGTACTTC. This sequence encodes CASSQITGNQETQYF.

This clone was seen only once. This chain joins TRBV10-2 and TRBJ2-5, with TRBD1 as a possible D gene (6 bases). The CDR3 contains 13 residues. Trimming took 2 bases from V and 5 from J, leaving 9 bases between them. Germline CDR1 and CDR2: WSHSY and SAAADI. The CDR3 coding sequence is TGCGCCAGCAGTGAGCCAGGGGACGAGACCCAGTACTTC. This encodes CASSEPGDETQYF.

J is TRBJ1-4 and V is TRBV7-2; 10 nucleotides align to TRBD1. CDR3 length: 15 residues. V dropped 2 bases and J dropped 6; count of bases not matched to a gene: 3. Germline V lookup: CDR1 SGHTA, CDR2 FQGNSA. The CDR3 loop reads CASSLSGQGHEKLFF. DNA of the CDR3: TGTGCCAGCAGCTTATCGGGACAGGGGCATGAAAAACTGTTTTTT. Full variable domain (outside the CDR3, taken from reference TRBV7-2 and TRBJ1-4): GAGVSQSPSNKVTEKGKDVELRCDPISGHTALYWYRQSLGQGLEFLIYFQGNSAPDKSGLPSDRFSAERTGGSVSTLTIQRTQQEDSAVYLCASSLSGQGHEKLFFGSGTQLSVL.

This rearrangement joins TRBV7-2 to TRBJ2-5, with 15 positions matching TRBD2. CDR1 is SGHTA and CDR2 is FQGNSA in the germline V gene. The CDR3 covers 17 residues. Germline trimming cut 5 bases from V and 7 bases from J; bases unmatched to any gene: 11. The CDR3 is CASSTKWTSGGVVTQYF. The DNA of the CDR3 is TGTGCCAGCAGCACCAAATGGACTAGCGGGGGGGTTGTGACCCAGTACTTC.